This T cell receptor (beta chain) is from a study of radiation and T cells in renal cell carcinoma. Only in-frame clones appear in the TCRdb table, and some are missing; sequencing was by immunoSEQ multiplex PCR. Counted here are 150,000 to 200,000 clones, about 85% occurring once; the ten biggest clones make up 10% to 12%. Germline V CDR1 and CDR2: KGHSH, LQKENI. With 2 bases removed from V and 4 bases from J, the gap between germline ends came to 7 bases. CDR3 length: 13 amino acids. Time point meaning: blood 4 weeks post-SBRT, at nephrectomy. Described treatment: 15 Gy SBRT to primary tumor, nephrectomy 4 weeks later.

The chain joins TRBV18 to TRBJ2-3; tentative D call: TRBD1 (5 bases). The source was blood, collected from a patient whose treatment included radiotherapy and nephrectomy. This sequence originates from a woman aged 50 to 60 with renal cell carcinoma. Written as DNA, the CDR3 is TGTGCCAGCTCACCAGCAGGGTCAGATACGCAGTATTTT. Translation gives CASSPAGSDTQYF.